This T cell receptor beta chain was identified in a study of patients and donors after allogeneic stem cell transplantation. MiXCR, applied by TCRdb to the RT-PCR reads, yields one record per CDR3 protein. There are some 160,000 distinct CDR3 sequences in the sample; 20% to 25% occur only once, and roughly 26% lies in the top ten. V shed 3 bases and J shed 7 bases, with 11 bases lying between them. The length of the CDR3 is 14 residues. Germline V gene sequence: CDR1 SGHRS, CDR2 YFSETQ. The chain carries TRBV5-1 and TRBJ1-6, with D unresolved. This receptor was taken from a human donor who was either an allogeneic HSCT recipient or a stem cell or donor lymphocyte infusion donor (not recorded which). It is not recorded whose cells these are; they may come from a transplant donor. The sample was blood, either unsorted or a sorted T cell fraction (not recorded which). CDR3 nucleotides: TGCGCCAGCAGCTCCCGGGTTACAAATTCACCCCTCCACTTT. As protein: CASSSRVTNSPLHF.